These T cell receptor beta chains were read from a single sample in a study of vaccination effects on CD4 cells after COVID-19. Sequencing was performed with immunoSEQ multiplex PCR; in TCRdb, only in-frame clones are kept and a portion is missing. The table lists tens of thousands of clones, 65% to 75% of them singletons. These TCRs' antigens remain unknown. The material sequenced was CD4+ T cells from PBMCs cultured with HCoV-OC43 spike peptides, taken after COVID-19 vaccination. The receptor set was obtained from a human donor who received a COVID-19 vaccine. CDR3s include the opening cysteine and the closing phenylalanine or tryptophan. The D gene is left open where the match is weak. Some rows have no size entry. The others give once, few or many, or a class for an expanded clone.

cdr3_aa: CAISEGTGRYGYTF; cdr3_nt: TGTGCCATCAGTGAGGGGACAGGGAGGTATGGCTACACCTTC; j_call: TRBJ1-2; cdr3_length: 14; clone_size: NA; v_call: TRBV10-3; d_call: TRBD1
cdr3_aa: CASSLLARDTGYTF; cdr3_nt: TGTGCCAGCAGCCTCCTGGCCCGGGATACGGGCTACACCTTC; j_call: TRBJ1-2; cdr3_length: 14; clone_size: NA; v_call: TRBV11-2; d_call: NA
cdr3_aa: CASSEAGTGQETQYF; cdr3_nt: TGTGCCAGCAGTGAAGCGGGGACAGGGCAAGAGACCCAGTACTTC; j_call: TRBJ2-5; cdr3_length: 15; clone_size: NA; v_call: TRBV6-1; d_call: TRBD1
cdr3_aa: CASSVGGLENEQFF; cdr3_nt: TGTGCCAGCAGCGTAGGGGGACTAGAAAATGAGCAGTTCTTC; j_call: TRBJ2-1; cdr3_length: 14; clone_size: NA; v_call: TRBV9; d_call: TRBD2
cdr3_aa: CASRPIRDRDHEQYF; cdr3_nt: TGTGCCAGCAGACCCATCCGGGACAGGGACCACGAGCAGTACTTC; j_call: TRBJ2-7; cdr3_length: 15; clone_size: once; v_call: TRBV11-2; d_call: TRBD1
cdr3_aa: CAWRVEDRVSSPLHF; cdr3_nt: TGTGCCTGGAGAGTCGAGGACAGGGTGAGTTCACCCCTCCACTTT; j_call: TRBJ1-6; cdr3_length: 15; clone_size: NA; v_call: TRBV30; d_call: TRBD1
cdr3_aa: CASSVVAGGQETQYF; cdr3_nt: TGTGCCAGCAGCGTAGTAGCGGGGGGGCAGGAGACCCAGTACTTC; j_call: TRBJ2-5; cdr3_length: 15; clone_size: NA; v_call: TRBV6-5; d_call: TRBD2
cdr3_aa: CASSVASREAFF; cdr3_nt: TGTGCCAGCAGCGTAGCGAGTCGAGAAGCTTTCTTT; j_call: TRBJ1-1; cdr3_length: 12; clone_size: NA; v_call: TRBV9; d_call: NA
cdr3_aa: CASSHGGTEANYGYTF; cdr3_nt: TGTGCCAGCAGCCATGGGGGGACAGAAGCTAACTATGGCTACACCTTC; j_call: TRBJ1-2; cdr3_length: 16; clone_size: NA; v_call: TRBV7-9; d_call: TRBD1
cdr3_aa: CASSYRQGYVDTEAFF; cdr3_nt: TGTGCCAGCAGTTACAGGCAGGGCTACGTCGACACTGAAGCTTTCTTT; j_call: TRBJ1-1; cdr3_length: 16; clone_size: NA; v_call: TRBV6-2/TRBV6-3; d_call: NA
cdr3_aa: CASSITVSYEQYF; cdr3_nt: TGTGCCAGTAGTATAACAGTTTCCTACGAGCAGTACTTC; j_call: TRBJ2-7; cdr3_length: 13; clone_size: NA; v_call: TRBV19; d_call: NA
cdr3_aa: CASSPPNGGTEAFF; cdr3_nt: TGTGCCAGCTCACCACCAAACGGGGGCACTGAAGCTTTCTTT; j_call: TRBJ1-1; cdr3_length: 14; clone_size: NA; v_call: TRBV18; d_call: NA
cdr3_aa: CASSLAMGGGLSYEQYF; cdr3_nt: TGTGCCAGCAGCTTAGCTATGGGAGGGGGCCTTTCCTACGAGCAGTACTTC; j_call: TRBJ2-7; cdr3_length: 17; clone_size: NA; v_call: TRBV11-2; d_call: NA
cdr3_aa: CASRPGGSNEQFF; cdr3_nt: TGTGCCAGCCGCCCTGGAGGATCCAATGAGCAGTTCTTC; j_call: TRBJ2-1; cdr3_length: 13; clone_size: NA; v_call: TRBV6-2/TRBV6-3; d_call: NA
cdr3_aa: CASRRTETNTGELFF; cdr3_nt: TGTGCCAGCAGACGGACGGAGACGAACACCGGGGAGCTGTTTTTT; j_call: TRBJ2-2; cdr3_length: 15; clone_size: once; v_call: TRBV6-5; d_call: NA
cdr3_aa: CASSQVATAGASTDTQYF; cdr3_nt: TGCGCCAGCAGCCAAGTGGCAACGGCGGGAGCTAGCACAGATACGCAGTATTTT; j_call: TRBJ2-3; cdr3_length: 18; clone_size: NA; v_call: TRBV4-1; d_call: TRBD2
cdr3_aa: CAWRGKGTSKKETQYF; cdr3_nt: TGTGCCTGGAGGGGAAAGGGGACTAGCAAGAAAGAGACCCAGTACTTC; j_call: TRBJ2-5; cdr3_length: 16; clone_size: NA; v_call: TRBV30; d_call: TRBD2
cdr3_aa: CASSLALDRSYGYTF; cdr3_nt: TGCGCCAGCAGCTTGGCTCTGGACAGGTCCTATGGCTACACCTTC; j_call: TRBJ1-2; cdr3_length: 15; clone_size: once; v_call: TRBV5-1; d_call: TRBD1
cdr3_aa: CASRTDTTDTYEQYF; cdr3_nt: TGCGCCAGCAGAACCGACACTACTGATACCTACGAGCAGTACTTC; j_call: TRBJ2-7; cdr3_length: 15; clone_size: NA; v_call: TRBV5-1; d_call: NA
cdr3_aa: CASSPTGYASYEQYF; cdr3_nt: TGTGCCAGCAGCCCGACAGGGTATGCTAGCTACGAGCAGTACTTC; j_call: TRBJ2-7; cdr3_length: 15; clone_size: NA; v_call: TRBV5-8; d_call: TRBD1
cdr3_aa: CASSLLGGGGARGQFF; cdr3_nt: TGTGCCAGCAGCCTCCTAGGGGGCGGGGGGGCCAGGGGGCAGTTCTTC; j_call: TRBJ2-1; cdr3_length: 16; clone_size: NA; v_call: TRBV11-1; d_call: TRBD2
cdr3_aa: CASSEFGGTNYGYTF; cdr3_nt: TGTGCCAGCAGTGAGTTTGGTGGCACTAACTATGGCTACACCTTC; j_call: TRBJ1-2; cdr3_length: 15; clone_size: NA; v_call: TRBV6-1; d_call: NA
cdr3_aa: CASSLRTSGRTDTQYF; cdr3_nt: TGTGCCAGCAGCTTACGGACTAGCGGACGCACAGATACGCAGTATTTT; j_call: TRBJ2-3; cdr3_length: 16; clone_size: NA; v_call: TRBV2; d_call: TRBD2
cdr3_aa: CASSGPLAGARTDTQYF; cdr3_nt: TGCGCCAGCAGTGGGCCCCTAGCGGGAGCCCGCACAGATACGCAGTATTTT; j_call: TRBJ2-3; cdr3_length: 17; clone_size: NA; v_call: TRBV10-1; d_call: TRBD2
cdr3_aa: CASGLQGGDTQYF; cdr3_nt: TGCGCCAGCGGACTACAGGGGGGAGATACGCAGTATTTT; j_call: TRBJ2-3; cdr3_length: 13; clone_size: NA; v_call: TRBV10-1; d_call: TRBD1
cdr3_aa: CASSYPEKYTGIYNSPLHF; cdr3_nt: TGTGCCAGCAGTTACCCAGAGAAATATACAGGGATCTATAATTCACCCCTCCACTTT; j_call: TRBJ1-6; cdr3_length: 19; clone_size: NA; v_call: TRBV6-2/TRBV6-3; d_call: NA
cdr3_aa: CASSGGLFGPDTQYF; cdr3_nt: TGTGCCAGCAGCGGGGGACTTTTTGGACCAGATACGCAGTATTTT; j_call: TRBJ2-3; cdr3_length: 15; clone_size: NA; v_call: TRBV7-2; d_call: NA
cdr3_aa: CASSVGRGRASGNTIYF; cdr3_nt: TGTGCCAGCAGCGTAGGGAGGGGGCGCGCCTCTGGAAACACCATATATTTT; j_call: TRBJ1-3; cdr3_length: 17; clone_size: NA; v_call: TRBV9; d_call: TRBD1
cdr3_aa: CASSWVGAEQFF; cdr3_nt: TGCGCCAGCAGCTGGGTTGGCGCTGAGCAGTTCTTC; j_call: TRBJ2-1; cdr3_length: 12; clone_size: NA; v_call: TRBV5-1; d_call: NA
cdr3_aa: CASSLRDSGANVLTF; cdr3_nt: TGTGCCAGCAGTTTGCGGGACTCTGGGGCCAACGTCCTGACTTTC; j_call: TRBJ2-6; cdr3_length: 15; clone_size: NA; v_call: TRBV6-5; d_call: NA
cdr3_aa: CASSSTPNEQFF; cdr3_nt: TGTGCCAGTAGTTCGACACCCAATGAGCAGTTCTTC; j_call: TRBJ2-1; cdr3_length: 12; clone_size: once; v_call: TRBV19; d_call: NA